The clone carrying this TCR beta chain came up a few times. This sample stems from a study of CD8+CD57+ T cells in acquired aplastic anemia. Genomic DNA served as template for TCR beta VDJ and CDR3 profiling. TCRdb redid the calling of the reads with MiXCR, one entry per CDR3 protein. The sample has over 150,000 distinct CDR3 sequences; approximately 50% are singletons. The junction had 2 bases not matched to a gene; V was cut back by 3 bases and J by 7 bases. This CDR3 region has 13 residues. Germline CDR1 SGHVS, CDR2 FNYEAQ. The sample taken for sequencing was sorted CD4+, CD8+, or CD8+CD57+ T cells (not recorded which) from PBMCs. This TCR was recovered from a human donor in good health, serving as a control. V is TRBV7-6 and J is TRBJ2-5, with 10 bases that match TRBD2. This CDR3 is CASSFPSGGTQYF. In DNA, the CDR3 is TGTGCCAGCAGCTTCCCTAGCGGGGGGACCCAGTACTTC.